The 19 T cell receptor beta chains reported below all come from one sample, sequenced in a study of beta chain features in type 1 diabetes. Expressed TCRB transcripts were sequenced, since all the RNA that had been isolated was reverse transcribed. Generated by immunoSEQ multiplex PCR, the TCRdb table keeps only in-frame clones and is missing some. The sample consists of some 900,000 clones, under 20% of them appearing once. The sample consisted of naive CD4+ T cells from blood. Receptors were obtained from a woman between 18 and 29 years old in good health.

This clone was detected only a few times. The chain uses TRBV5-4 and TRBJ2-5, with a tentative D call TRBD1 (5 bases). There are 15 residues in the CDR3. Germline CDR1 and CDR2: SGHNT and YYREEE (reference sequence). The V gene lost 1 base and the J gene lost 5 bases, with 15 bases spanning the gap. The CDR3 DNA reads as TGTGCCAGCAGCTTGCGAATGGGGCGCCGGGAGACCCAGTACTTC. Its protein product is CASSLRMGRRETQYF. The full variable domain, its missing parts supplied by reference TRBV5-4 and TRBJ2-5, is ETGVTQSPTHLIKTRGQQVTLRCSSQSGHNTVSWYQQALGQGPQFIFQYYREEENGRGNFPPRFSGLQFPNYSSELNVNALELDDSALYLCASSLRMGRRETQYFGPGTRLLVL.

The table lists this clone with a few counts. The CDR3 DNA is TGTGCCAGCAGCTTAAACCGGGGGAAAGCCGGGGAGCTGTTTTTT. This gives the protein CASSLNRGKAGELFF. The chain joins TRBV7-3 to TRBJ2-2, with D possibly matching TRBD2 (6 bases). Germline CDR1 reads SGHTA; CDR2 reads FQGTGA. The CDR3 covers 15 residues. Trimming took off 1 base at V and 6 bases at J, with 12 bases between the two ends.

This clone was picked up a small number of times. This chain joins TRBV6-5 and TRBJ1-4; perhaps TRBD1 as D (6 bases). In germline, CDR1 is MNHEY, CDR2 SVGAGI. Trimming removed 8 bases at V and 8 bases at J, with 18 bases between. The CDR3 loop spans 14 amino acids. CDR3 region: CASAYIGTREKLFF. CDR3 bases: TGTGCCAGCGCTTATATCGGGACACGGGAAAAACTGTTTTTT.

The chain recombines TRBV5-4 with TRBJ2-5; D could derive from TRBD1 or TRBD2 (7 bases each). The CDR3 runs 15 residues. The V end was cut by 2 bases, the J end by 4 bases, with 15 bases between. Germline V gene lookup returns CDR1 SGHNT and CDR2 YYREEE (reference sequence). CDR3 protein: CASSFAGRGPETQYF. The CDR3 nucleotides read TGTGCCAGCAGCTTTGCGGGGAGGGGGCCAGAGACCCAGTACTTC.

Concerning this clone itself: The sample carries other DNA sequences with the same CDR3. The chain carries TRBV5-6 and TRBJ2-5, with D unclear. V was trimmed by 4 bases and J by 5 bases, leaving 6 bases between them. The germline V gene encodes CDR1 SGHDT and CDR2 YYEEEE. The CDR3 covers 11 residues. The CDR3 reads CASSLRETQYF. CDR3 coding DNA: TGTGCCAGCAGCCTGCGGGAGACCCAGTACTTC.

The CDR3 DNA follows: TGCGCCAGCAGTCAATCCATGGTCGGGACAGGGAACTATGGCTACACCTTC. Encoded protein: CASSQSMVGTGNYGYTF. The chain links TRBV23-1 to TRBJ1-2; 9 bases are shared with TRBD1. TRBV23-1 is identified as an open reading frame with a role that is uncertain. This CDR3 spans 17 amino acids. V shed 0 bases and J 2 bases; nucleotides not matched to a gene: 7.

This clone has just a few counts. The chain couples TRBV14 to TRBJ2-7, with D possibly matching TRBD1 (6 bases). The CDR3 extends over 13 amino acids. Between the trimmed V and J ends, which lost 2 bases and 6 bases, there was a span of 11 bases. Germline V CDR1 and CDR2: SGHDN, FVKESK. The CDR3 nucleotides are TGTGCCAGCAGCCAACAGGGACACGCCGAGCAGTACTTC. Translated: CASSQQGHAEQYF.

A few counts support this clone. The chain couples TRBV5-1 to TRBJ2-4, with D possibly being TRBD1 (6 bases). Per the germline V gene, CDR1 is SGHRS and CDR2 is YFSETQ. The CDR3 length is 15 residues. The V and J ends lost 0 bases and 4 bases respectively, with 11 bases between them. CDR3 bases: TGCGCCAGCAGCTTGGCCGGTCAGGGGAAAAACATTCAGTACTTC. The encoded protein is CASSLAGQGKNIQYF.

This clone was detected a few times. The chain has TRBV29-1 and TRBJ1-5; 10 positions agree with TRBD1. J gave up 8 bases and V 5 bases, and 6 bases lay outside the gene matches. The CDR3 spans 13 residues. Germline V gene lookup returns CDR1 SQVTM and CDR2 ANQGSEA. The DNA for the CDR3 is TGCAGCGTTTTGCGGGACAGGGGTGAGCCCCAGCATTTT. This codes for CSVLRDRGEPQHF.

This clone has more than one count but fewer than ten. This chain connects TRBV9 to TRBJ2-1, with D possibly being TRBD1 (6 bases). Deletions cut 1 base from V and 8 bases from J, with 31 bases between. The CDR3 runs to 20 residues. Germline loops: CDR1 SGDLS, CDR2 YYNGEE. Here the CDR3 DNA reads TGTGCCAGCAGCGTAAGGGACAACAGTCGATGTCCCCCGTGTGGGCATGAGCAGTTCTTC. It codes for CASSVRDNSRCPPCGHEQFF.

This rearrangement joins TRBV28 to TRBJ2-7; the D is unclear. This CDR3 comprises 17 residues. With 3 bases removed from V and 1 base from J, the gap between germline ends came to 19 bases. Per germline, CDR1 MDHEN and CDR2 SYDVKM. CDR3 region: CASSLNTGQVGSYEQYF. The CDR3 DNA follows: TGTGCCAGCAGTTTGAATACCGGGCAGGTGGGTTCCTACGAGCAGTACTTC.

Here the CDR3 DNA reads TGTGCCAGCAGCTTGACCCCACTGTCCTACGAGCAGTACTTC. Residues: CASSLTPLSYEQYF. The chain employs TRBV5-6 and TRBJ2-7; D not certain. Germline V gene lookup returns CDR1 SGHDT and CDR2 YYEEEE. There are 14 residues in the CDR3. Trimming removed 1 base from V and 1 base from J, with 9 bases in between.

V is TRBV5-6 and J is TRBJ2-5; no definite D call. Deletions cut 1 base from V and 4 bases from J, with 8 bases between. Germline CDR1 is SGHDT and CDR2 is YYEEEE. The CDR3 sequence is 13 residues long. The CDR3 protein is CASSLYEVETQYF. In nucleotides, the CDR3 is TGTGCCAGCAGCTTGTATGAGGTAGAGACCCAGTACTTC.

V usage is TRBV5-6 and J usage is TRBJ2-1; 7 bases fit TRBD2. The J segment lost 9 bases and the V segment lost 4 bases, leaving 4 bases of the junction unmatched. Germline V gene lookup returns CDR1 SGHDT and CDR2 YYEEEE. The length of the CDR3 is 12 residues. CDR3 DNA sequence: TGTGCCAGCAGCCGACCGGGAGGTGAGCAGTTCTTC. It yields the protein CASSRPGGEQFF.

This clone has a handful of counts. The chain couples TRBV28 to TRBJ2-7; 12 bases are shared with TRBD1. This CDR3 has 16 amino acids. Per germline, CDR1 MDHEN and CDR2 SYDVKM. The V segment lost 7 bases and the J segment 6 bases; nucleotides outside the gene matches: 13. CDR3: CASTHSGTGGDSEQYF. DNA for the CDR3: TGTGCCAGCACCCATTCCGGGACAGGGGGCGATTCCGAGCAGTACTTC.

This clone occurred a few times. The chain links TRBV10-3 to TRBJ2-2; D may match TRBD1 or TRBD2 (5 bases each). This CDR3 contains 15 residues. Germline V gene lookup returns CDR1 ENHRY and CDR2 SYGVKD. V shed 5 bases and J shed 1 base, with 11 bases lying between them. The CDR3, as DNA: TGTGCCATCAGTTCGGGACCCCTGAACACCGGGGAGCTGTTTTTT. Its protein is CAISSGPLNTGELFF.

The V and J genes are TRBV28 and TRBJ1-5; TRBD1 is a possible D gene (6 bases). There are 13 residues in the CDR3. Germline V gene data show CDR1 as MDHEN and CDR2 as SYDVKM. Trimming cost V 6 bases and J 7 bases, with 13 bases left between them. The CDR3 is CASRNQGHQPQHF. Here the CDR3 DNA reads TGTGCCAGCAGAAACCAGGGACACCAGCCCCAGCATTTT.

This clone has a handful of counts. Different DNA sequences within this sample yield the same CDR3. The chain joins TRBV28 to TRBJ2-3; TRBD2 might be the D (6 bases). The CDR3 has 14 residues. CDR1 is MDHEN, CDR2 SYDVKM, per germline. V was trimmed by 5 bases and J by 1 base, leaving 10 bases between them. The CDR3 nucleotides are TGTGCCAGCAGTCCGCCGGGAGGCACAGATACGCAGTATTTT. This codes for CASSPPGGTDTQYF. The full variable domain, rest sourced from reference TRBV28 and TRBJ2-3, is DVKVTQSSRYLVKRTGEKVFLECVQDMDHENMFWYRQDPGLGLRLIYFSYDVKMKEKGDIPEGYSVSREKKERFSLILESASTNQTSMYLCASSPPGGTDTQYFGPGTRLTVL.

Only a few counts were recorded for this clone. The chain combines TRBV4-2 with TRBJ1-4, with 8 bases aligning to TRBD1. J gave up 3 bases and V 3 bases, and 3 bases lay outside the gene matches. CDR1 and CDR2 (germline): LGHNA, YNFKEQ. CDR3 length: 15 residues. The CDR3, as DNA: TGTGCCAGCAGCCAGGACAGGGCGCCTAATGAAAAACTGTTTTTT. This sequence encodes CASSQDRAPNEKLFF.